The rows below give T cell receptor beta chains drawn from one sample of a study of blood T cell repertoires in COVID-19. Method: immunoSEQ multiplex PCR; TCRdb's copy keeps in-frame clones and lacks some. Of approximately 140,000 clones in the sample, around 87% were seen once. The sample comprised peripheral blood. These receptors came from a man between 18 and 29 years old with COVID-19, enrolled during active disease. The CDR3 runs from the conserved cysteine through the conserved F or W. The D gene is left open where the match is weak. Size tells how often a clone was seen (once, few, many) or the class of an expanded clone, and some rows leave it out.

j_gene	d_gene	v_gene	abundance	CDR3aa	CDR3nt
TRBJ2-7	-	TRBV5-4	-	CASSLGRASYEQYF	TGTGCCAGCAGCTTGGGCAGGGCAAGCTACGAGCAGTACTTC
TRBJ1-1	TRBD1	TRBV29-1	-	CSVLTGEDTEAFF	TGCAGCGTTCTGACAGGGGAGGACACTGAAGCTTTCTTT
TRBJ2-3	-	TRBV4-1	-	CASEPTLEYGASTLSTDTQYF	TGCGCCAGCGAGCCAACCCTTGAGTACGGAGCTTCAACCCTATCCACAGATACGCAGTATTTT
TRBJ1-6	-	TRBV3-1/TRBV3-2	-	CASSQPANSPLHF	TGTGCCAGCAGCCAGCCTGCGAATTCACCCCTCCACTTT
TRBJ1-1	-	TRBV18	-	CASSPTTGLGTEAFF	TGTGCCAGCTCACCAACAACAGGGTTAGGCACTGAAGCTTTCTTT
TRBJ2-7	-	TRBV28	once	CASSSPLIGQSYEQYF	TGTGCCAGCAGTTCTCCCCTTATTGGTCAGTCCTACGAGCAGTACTTC
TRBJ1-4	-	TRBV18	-	CASSPPTEGEKLLF	TGTGCCAGCTCACCACCCACAGAGGGTGAAAAACTGCTTTTT
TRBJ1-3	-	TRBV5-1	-	CASSRDRGSSGNTIYF	TGCGCCAGCAGCAGGGACCGGGGGAGCTCTGGAAACACCATATATTTT
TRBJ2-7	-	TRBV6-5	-	CASSYGGQDQYF	TGTGCCAGCAGTTACGGCGGACAAGACCAGTACTTC
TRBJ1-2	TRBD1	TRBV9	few	CASSVGQGIYGYTF	TGTGCCAGCAGCGTTGGACAGGGGATTTATGGCTACACCTTC
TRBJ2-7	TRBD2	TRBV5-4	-	CASSFGPRTSGNSGEQYF	TGTGCCAGCAGCTTTGGTCCACGAACTAGCGGGAATAGTGGCGAGCAGTACTTC
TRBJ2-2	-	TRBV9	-	CASGGFPGELFF	TGTGCCAGCGGAGGGTTTCCCGGGGAGCTGTTTTTT
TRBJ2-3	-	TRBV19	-	CASSSRATDTQYF	TGTGCCAGTAGTTCCAGGGCCACAGATACGCAGTATTTT
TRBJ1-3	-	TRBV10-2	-	CASNSPGTKSGNTIYF	TGCGCCAGCAACTCACCCGGGACTAAATCTGGAAACACCATATATTTT
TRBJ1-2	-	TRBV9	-	CASSGTIPYGYTF	TGTGCCAGCAGCGGGACAATTCCCTATGGCTACACCTTC
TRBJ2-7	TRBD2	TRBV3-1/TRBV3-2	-	CASSRHGLAGSYEQYF	TGTGCCAGCAGCCGACATGGACTAGCGGGGTCCTACGAGCAGTACTTC
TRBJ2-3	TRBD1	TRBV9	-	CASSAWDSLTDTQYF	TGTGCCAGCAGCGCCTGGGACAGCCTCACAGATACGCAGTATTTT
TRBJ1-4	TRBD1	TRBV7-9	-	CASSLGDRENEKLFF	TGTGCCAGCAGCTTAGGGGACAGGGAAAATGAAAAACTGTTTTTT
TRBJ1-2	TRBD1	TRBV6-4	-	CASSAGQGKATDGYTF	TGTGCCAGCAGTGCCGGACAGGGCAAAGCGACGGATGGCTACACCTTC
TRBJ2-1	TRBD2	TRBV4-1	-	CASSHPDASGRPSIYNEQFF	TGCGCCAGCAGCCACCCAGATGCCAGCGGGAGGCCGTCGATATACAATGAGCAGTTCTTC
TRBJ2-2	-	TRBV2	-	CASEGLAGRDTGELFF	TGTGCCAGCGAAGGTCTGGCGGGCCGTGACACCGGGGAGCTGTTTTTT
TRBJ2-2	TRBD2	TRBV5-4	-	CASSPSGMNTGELFF	TGTGCCAGCAGTCCTAGCGGGATGAACACCGGGGAGCTGTTTTTT
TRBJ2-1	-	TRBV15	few	CATSGPTTGSEQFF	TGTGCCACCAGCGGTCCTACTACCGGGAGTGAGCAGTTCTTC
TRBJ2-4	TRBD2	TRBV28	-	CASSLGGRAAKNIQYF	TGTGCCAGCAGCCTGGGCGGGAGGGCAGCCAAAAACATTCAGTACTTC
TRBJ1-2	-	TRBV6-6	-	CASSYFPGVGYGYTF	TGTGCCAGCAGTTACTTCCCGGGAGTCGGCTATGGCTACACCTTC